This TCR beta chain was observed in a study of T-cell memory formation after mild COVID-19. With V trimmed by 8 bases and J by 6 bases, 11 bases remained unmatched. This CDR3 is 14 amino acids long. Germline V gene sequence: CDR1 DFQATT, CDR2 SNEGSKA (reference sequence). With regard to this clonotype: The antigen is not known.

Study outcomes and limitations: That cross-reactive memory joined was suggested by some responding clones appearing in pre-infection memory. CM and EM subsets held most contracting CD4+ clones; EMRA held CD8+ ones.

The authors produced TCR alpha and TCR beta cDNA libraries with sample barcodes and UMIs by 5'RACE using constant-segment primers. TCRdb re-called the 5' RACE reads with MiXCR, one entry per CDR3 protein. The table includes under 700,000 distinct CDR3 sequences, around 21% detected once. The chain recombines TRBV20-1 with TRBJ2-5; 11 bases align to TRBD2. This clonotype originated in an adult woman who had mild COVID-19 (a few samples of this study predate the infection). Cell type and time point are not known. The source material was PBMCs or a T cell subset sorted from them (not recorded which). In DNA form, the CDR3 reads TGCAGTTGCAATAGCGGGAGGGTGGGAAAGACCCAGTACTTC. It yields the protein CSCNSGRVGKTQYF.